Presented here are 10 T cell receptor beta chains from one specimen sequenced in a study of shared clonotypes between healthy human individuals (TCRdb year 2020). The library came from the immunoSEQ multiplex PCR assay. In TCRdb, the immuneACCESS table is reduced to in-frame sequences with V and J assigned. These tables do not hold every clone; where another copy was compared, an unresolved V gene accounts for under half, and the others remain unexplained. The sample records about 330,000 clones, approximately 79% of which are singletons. The ten largest make up 10% of the sample. Sequencing was done on a sample of memory CD4+ T cells sorted from blood. Reading the label with the study, this specimen's cell subset or site is: CD45RA-negative fraction. These receptors were collected from a man aged 25-40 years in good health.

This chain uses TRBV5-1 with TRBJ2-2, with TRBD2 matching 10 bases. This CDR3 has 15 residues. With V trimmed by 2 bases and J by 7 bases, 5 bases remained unmatched. Germline lookup yields CDR1 SGHRS and CDR2 YFSETQ. CDR3 nucleotide sequence: TGCGCCAGCAGCTTTACTAGCGGGACTGGCGGGGAGCTGTTTTTT. Its translation is CASSFTSGTGGELFF.

This chain links TRBV6-5 with TRBJ2-2; 11 nucleotides align to TRBD2. The CDR3 totals 16 residues. Germline V gene lookup returns CDR1 MNHEY and CDR2 SVGAGI. V was clipped by 4 bases and J by 4 bases; unmatched bases: 5. Written as DNA, the CDR3 is TGTGCCAGCAGTTCTCTAGCGGGAGGAGGCACCGGGGAGCTGTTTTTT. Its translation is CASSSLAGGGTGELFF.

This clone came up a few times. This sequence joins TRBV5-1 and TRBJ1-2; 9 bases align to TRBD1. Looked up from germline, CDR1 is SGHRS and CDR2 is YFSETQ. This CDR3 spans 13 amino acids. The junction had 3 bases not matched to a gene; V was cut back by 5 bases and J by 4 bases. The CDR3: CASSSGQGYGYTF. The CDR3 region has the DNA TGCGCCAGCAGTTCGGGACAGGGCTATGGCTACACCTTC. Full variable domain (outside the CDR3, taken from reference TRBV5-1 and TRBJ1-2): KAGVTQTPRYLIKTRGQQVTLSCSPISGHRSVSWYQQTPGQGLQFLFEYFSETQRNKGNFPGRFSGRQFSNSRSEMNVSTLELGDSALYLCASSSGQGYGYTFGSGTRLTVV.

The chain recombines TRBV9 with TRBJ2-7; maybe TRBD2 (6 bases). This CDR3 has 15 residues. Trimming cost V 0 bases and J 3 bases, with 13 bases left between them. The germline V gene has CDR1 SGDLS and CDR2 YYNGEE. The CDR3 DNA reads TGTGCCAGCAGCGTAGTAGCGGTAATGGGCTACGAGCAGTACTTC. It specifies CASSVVAVMGYEQYF.

This clone was seen at least ten times. The chain links TRBV18 to TRBJ1-1; 7 bases fit TRBD1. CDR1 is KGHSH, CDR2 LQKENI, per germline. With 3 bases clipped from V and 5 bases from J, the junction kept 9 bases outside the gene matches. This CDR3 is built from 15 residues. In DNA, the CDR3 is TGTGCCAGCTCACCCTCGGCAGGGGGTTTAACTGAAGCTTTCTTT. Protein sequence: CASSPSAGGLTEAFF.

The chain recombines TRBV2 with TRBJ2-2; 10 bases are shared with TRBD2. CDR1 is SNHLY, CDR2 FYNNEI, per germline. The CDR3 runs to 17 residues. V shed 4 bases, J shed 6 bases, and the junction held 11 bases outside the gene matches. This CDR3 is CASSATRSGLASGELFF. The CDR3 DNA reads as TGTGCCAGCAGTGCTACGAGATCGGGACTAGCGTCCGGGGAGCTGTTTTTT.

This clone occurred a few times. At one boundary the junction diverges from the germline segment, which might be a read error. The chain recombines TRBV7-9 with TRBJ2-3; 7 nucleotides agree with TRBD1. CDR3 length equals 10 residues. Germline V gene data show CDR1 as SEHNR and CDR2 as FQNEAQ (reference sequence). The CDR3 nucleotides read TGTGCCAGCAGCTTACACAGGGGAGTCTTT. It is translated as CASSLHRGVF.

The chain combines TRBV27 with TRBJ2-1; D remains ambiguous. The CDR3 length is 15 residues. Trimming stripped 3 bases from V and 8 bases from J, with 17 bases between. Germline-derived CDR1 and CDR2 are MNHEY and SMNVEV (reference sequence). Here the CDR3 reads CASSLGYSQTDEQFF. The CDR3, as DNA: TGTGCCAGCAGTTTGGGCTACTCTCAAACGGATGAGCAGTTCTTC.

The sample holds a few counts of this clone. This chain links TRBV15 with TRBJ2-1, with D unclear. CDR1 and CDR2 from the germline V gene are LNHNV and YYDKDF (reference sequence). The CDR3 has 18 amino acids. Trimming took off 0 bases at V and 8 bases at J, with 23 bases between the two ends. CDR3 in DNA: TGTGCCACCAGCAGAGAGCCACGGCTACCAACAATTGGCGATGAGCAGTTCTTC. It is translated as CATSREPRLPTIGDEQFF.

This clone was seen a few times. This CDR3 reads CASSSTSPPYNEQFF. CDR3 bases: TGTGCCAGTAGTTCAACTAGCCCCCCTTACAATGAGCAGTTCTTC. The V gene is TRBV19, the J gene TRBJ2-1; D is possibly TRBD2 (6 bases). CDR1 is LNHDA, CDR2 SQIVND, per germline (reference sequence). The length of the CDR3 is 15 residues. Trimming shortened V by 5 bases and J by 4 bases, and 15 bases separated the two germline ends. The variable domain in full, completed from reference TRBV19 and TRBJ2-1, reads DGGITQSPKYLFRKEGQNVTLSCEQNLNHDAMYWYRQDPGQGLRLIYYSQIVNDFQKGDIAEGYSVSREKKESFPLTVTSAQKNPTAFYLCASSSTSPPYNEQFFGPGTRLTVL.